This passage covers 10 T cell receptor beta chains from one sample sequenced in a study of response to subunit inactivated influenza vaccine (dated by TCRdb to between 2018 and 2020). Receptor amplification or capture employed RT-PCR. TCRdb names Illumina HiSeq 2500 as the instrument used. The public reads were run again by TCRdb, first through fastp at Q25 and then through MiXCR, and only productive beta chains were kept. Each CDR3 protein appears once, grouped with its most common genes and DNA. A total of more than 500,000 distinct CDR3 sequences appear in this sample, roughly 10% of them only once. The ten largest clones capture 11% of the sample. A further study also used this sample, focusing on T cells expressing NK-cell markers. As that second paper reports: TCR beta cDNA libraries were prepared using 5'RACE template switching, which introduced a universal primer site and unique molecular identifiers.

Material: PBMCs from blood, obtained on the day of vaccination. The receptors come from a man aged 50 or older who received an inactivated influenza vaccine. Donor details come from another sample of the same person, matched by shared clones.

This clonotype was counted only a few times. The CDR3 DNA sequence: TGTGCCAGCAGTAGGTTAGCGGGGTCAAACGCCGGGGAGCTGTTTTTT. Translation: CASSRLAGSNAGELFF. This chain links TRBV6-1 with TRBJ2-2; TRBD2 agrees at 8 bases. V was pared by 5 bases and J by 6 bases, with 11 bases of the junction left unmatched. Germline V gives CDR1 MNHNS, CDR2 SASEGT. The CDR3 is 16 amino acids.

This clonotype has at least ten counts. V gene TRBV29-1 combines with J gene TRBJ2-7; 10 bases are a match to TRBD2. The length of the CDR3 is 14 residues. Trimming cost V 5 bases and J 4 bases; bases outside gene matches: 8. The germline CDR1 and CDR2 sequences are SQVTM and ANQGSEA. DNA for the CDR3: TGCAGCGTTTTCGGGGCTAGCGGGAGATACGAGCAGTACTTC. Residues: CSVFGASGRYEQYF.

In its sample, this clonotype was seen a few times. The CDR3 protein is CSATTPQGHDTQYF. The CDR3 region has the DNA TGCAGTGCTACAACCCCCCAAGGTCACGATACGCAGTATTTT. The V gene is TRBV20-1, the J gene TRBJ2-3; D not certain. This CDR3 spans 14 amino acids. Germline V gene sequence: CDR1 DFQATT, CDR2 SNEGSKA (reference sequence). Trimming removed 4 bases from V and 6 bases from J, with 17 bases in between.

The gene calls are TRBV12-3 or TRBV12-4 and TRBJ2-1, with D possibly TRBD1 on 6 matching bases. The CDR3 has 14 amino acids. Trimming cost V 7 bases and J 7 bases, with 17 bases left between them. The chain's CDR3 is CASTLWHRENEQFF. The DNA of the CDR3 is TGTGCCAGCACCCTCTGGCACAGGGAAAATGAGCAGTTCTTC.

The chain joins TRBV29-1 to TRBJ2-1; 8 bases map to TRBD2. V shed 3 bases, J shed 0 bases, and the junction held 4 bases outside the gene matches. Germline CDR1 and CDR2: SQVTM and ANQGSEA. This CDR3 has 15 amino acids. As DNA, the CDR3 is TGCAGCGTTGAGGGCGGGGGGAGCTCCTACAATGAGCAGTTCTTC. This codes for CSVEGGGSSYNEQFF.

The CDR3 is CASSQVLAGSEQFF. CDR3 nucleotides: TGCGCCAGCAGCCAAGTTTTAGCGGGAAGTGAGCAGTTCTTC. The V call is TRBV4-3, the J call TRBJ2-1; 8 nucleotides match TRBD2. V shed 1 base and J 9 bases; nucleotides not matched to a gene: 5. Germline V lookup: CDR1 LGHNA, CDR2 YSLEER. This CDR3 region has 14 residues.

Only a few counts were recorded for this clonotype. CDR3 DNA: TGCAGTGCCGAAATGGACGGCTACGAGCAGTACTTC. Its protein product is CSAEMDGYEQYF. The genes are TRBV20-1 and TRBJ2-7; D remains ambiguous. CDR1 is DFQATT, CDR2 SNEGSKA, per germline (reference sequence). Deletions cut 6 bases from V and 3 bases from J, with 12 bases between. The CDR3 spans 12 residues.

The CDR3 nucleotides are TGTGCCAGCAGCTCCCGGGGTTCCTACGAGCAGTTCTTC. Translation gives CASSSRGSYEQFF. The V gene is TRBV7-9, the J gene TRBJ2-7; a possible D gene is TRBD2 (5 bases). The DNA end lines up better with TRBJ2-1; the J call may be wrong. Germline values: CDR1 SEHNR, CDR2 FQNEAQ (reference sequence). There are 13 residues in the CDR3.

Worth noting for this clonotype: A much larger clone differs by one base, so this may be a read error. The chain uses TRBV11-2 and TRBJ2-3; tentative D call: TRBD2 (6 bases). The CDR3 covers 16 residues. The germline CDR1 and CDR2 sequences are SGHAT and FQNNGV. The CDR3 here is CASSPWRGPSTDTQFF. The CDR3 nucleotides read TGTGCCAGCAGCCCCTGGAGGGGTCCTAGCACAGATACGCAGTTTTTT.

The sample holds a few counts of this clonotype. Written as DNA, the CDR3 is TGTGCCATCAGTGTGGGCAGCTTCACCGGGGAGCTGTTTTTT. Residues: CAISVGSFTGELFF. The chain employs TRBV10-3 and TRBJ2-2, with no clear D. Germline CDR1 ENHRY, CDR2 SYGVKD. The ends were cut back, 4 bases at V and 4 bases at J, with 10 bases in the middle. The CDR3 is 14 residues long.